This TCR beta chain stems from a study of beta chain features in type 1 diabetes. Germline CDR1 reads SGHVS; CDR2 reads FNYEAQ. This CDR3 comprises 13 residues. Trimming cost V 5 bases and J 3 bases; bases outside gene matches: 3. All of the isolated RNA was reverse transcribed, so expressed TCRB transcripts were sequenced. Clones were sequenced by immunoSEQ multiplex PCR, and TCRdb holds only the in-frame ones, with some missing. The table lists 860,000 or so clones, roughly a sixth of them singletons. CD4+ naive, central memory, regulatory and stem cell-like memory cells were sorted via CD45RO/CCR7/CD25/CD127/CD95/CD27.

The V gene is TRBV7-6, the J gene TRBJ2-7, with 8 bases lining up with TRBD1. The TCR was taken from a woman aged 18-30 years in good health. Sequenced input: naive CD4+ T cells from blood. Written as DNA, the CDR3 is TGTGCCAGCAGCGTAGGACAGGGCTACGAGCAGTACTTC. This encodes CASSVGQGYEQYF.